This T cell receptor (beta chain) was identified in a study of CD8 T cells in ankylosing spondylitis. CDR1 is SGHTA, CDR2 FQGTGA, per germline. The length of the CDR3 is 17 residues. V lost 5 bases and J lost 1; bases outside the gene matches: 11. At least ten counts were recorded for this clonotype. What it recognizes is unknown. Broader study findings: Reportedly, disease-linked clones are significantly enriched in ankylosing spondylitis patients' matched synovial fluid.

TCRdb passed the 5' RACE reads through MiXCR, listing each CDR3 protein once. The table has about 240,000 distinct CDR3 sequences, 8.6% seen once. The sample comprised blood, either unsorted or a sorted T cell fraction (not recorded which). This clonotype was obtained from a male donor with ankylosing spondylitis or in good health (not recorded which). This chain joins TRBV7-3 and TRBJ2-3, with 8 nucleotides matching TRBD1. The CDR3 DNA reads as TGTGCCAGCAGCCCCAGAAGGACAGGGAAAGGCACAGATACGCAGTATTTT. This encodes CASSPRRTGKGTDTQYF. Combining the CDR3 with reference TRBV7-3 and TRBJ2-3 gives the whole variable domain GAGVSQTPSNKVTEKGKYVELRCDPISGHTALYWYRQSLGQGPEFLIYFQGTGAADDSGLPNDRFFAVRPEGSVSTLKIQRTERGDSAVYLCASSPRRTGKGTDTQYFGPGTRLTVL.